Below are 14 T cell receptor beta chains sequenced from a single sample in a study of T cells in Graves' hyperthyroidism and ophthalmopathy. Amplification of TCR beta CDR3 regions was performed using RNA transcripts as template. HTBI primers were the set used in a first-round RT-PCR of the TCR CDR3. TCRdb used MiXCR to reprocess the multiplex PCR reads, holding one entry per CDR3 protein. Counted here are more than 300,000 distinct CDR3 sequences, under 15% occurring once; the ten biggest clones make up over 8.5%. The specimen sequenced was blood. These receptors were obtained from a woman aged 18-29 years with Graves' hyperthyroidism.

With respect to this clonotype: It may be a read error: a sequence one base away is much more abundant. V usage is TRBV24-1 and J usage is TRBJ1-2; D not resolved. Germline loops: CDR1 KGHDR, CDR2 SFDVKD. V lost 9 bases to trimming and J lost 10 bases, with 20 bases between them. The CDR3 loop spans 13 amino acids. The CDR3 region is CATYDGQAADYTF. CDR3 coding DNA: TGTGCCACCTATGACGGGCAGGCTGCCGACTACACCTTC.

In its sample, this clonotype was seen a few times. The V and J genes are TRBV9 and TRBJ1-3; 8 bases agree with TRBD1. Germline V lookup: CDR1 SGDLS, CDR2 YYNGEE. CDR3 size: 14 residues. Trimming removed 2 bases from V and 6 bases from J; junction bases left unmatched: 4. The CDR3 DNA is TGTGCCAGCAGCGTTCCGGGACAGGAAAACACCATATATTTT. Translated: CASSVPGQENTIYF.

This clonotype was counted at least ten times. This chain links TRBV28 with TRBJ1-2; no clear D gene. Germline CDR1 reads MDHEN; CDR2 reads SYDVKM. Trimming removed 8 bases at V and 4 bases at J, with 8 bases between. This CDR3 spans 11 amino acids. The CDR3: CASGSAYGYTF. The CDR3 region has the DNA TGTGCCAGCGGGTCAGCCTATGGCTACACCTTC.

This clonotype came up many times. The rearrangement uses TRBV20-1 and TRBJ2-1; weak D call: TRBD2 (6 bases). This CDR3 has 14 residues. With 4 bases removed from V and 2 bases from J, the gap between germline ends came to 12 bases. Per the germline V gene, CDR1 is DFQATT and CDR2 is SNEGSKA (reference sequence). The CDR3 bases are TGCAGTGCTACAGGCGGGGACCCCTACAATGAGCAGTTCTTC. Residues: CSATGGDPYNEQFF.

Details on this clonotype: Just one base apart from a much larger clone, this may be a read error. The V call is TRBV6-2 or TRBV6-3, the J call TRBJ1-5, with 7 bases lining up with TRBD1. This CDR3 is built from 14 residues. Per germline, CDR1 MNHEY and CDR2 SVGEGT. CDR3 in amino acids: CAGSQTGLDQPQHF. CDR3 DNA: TGTGCCGGCAGCCAGACAGGGTTAGATCAGCCCCAGCATTTT.

This clonotype was detected many times. The chain links TRBV6-1 to TRBJ2-1; D possibly matches TRBD1 or TRBD2 (7 bases each). The CDR3 is 13 amino acids. The germline V gene has CDR1 MNHNS and CDR2 SASEGT. Trimming removed 11 bases from V and 1 base from J, with 12 bases in between. The DNA for the CDR3 is TGTGCCGGAGCGGGACAGTCCTACAATGAGCAGTTCTTC. Its translation is CAGAGQSYNEQFF.

The sample holds many counts of this clonotype. V gene TRBV3-1 combines with J gene TRBJ1-2, with D hard to call. Trimming removed 0 bases at V and 3 bases at J, with 8 bases between. The CDR3 is 14 amino acids. The V gene's germline CDR1 is LGHDT and CDR2 YNNKEL (reference sequence). The chain's CDR3 is CASSQDTAYYGYTF. DNA of the CDR3: TGTGCCAGCAGCCAAGACACAGCATACTATGGCTACACCTTC. Using reference TRBV3-1 and TRBJ1-2 for the parts outside the CDR3, the full variable domain is DTAVSQTPKYLVTQMGNDKSIKCEQNLGHDTMYWYKQDSKKFLKIMFSYNNKELIINETVPNRFSPKSPDKAHLNLHINSLELGDSAVYFCASSQDTAYYGYTFGSGTRLTVV.

This clonotype was seen many times. The chain recombines TRBV12-3 or TRBV12-4 with TRBJ2-1, with TRBD2 as a possible D gene (6 bases). Between the trimmed V and J ends, which lost 8 bases and 7 bases, there was a span of 21 bases. The CDR3 spans 15 residues. Here the CDR3 reads CASAVLGGLRNEQFF. CDR3 coding DNA: TGTGCCAGCGCCGTCCTGGGGGGATTGAGGAATGAGCAGTTCTTC.

This clonotype was picked up a small number of times. This sequence joins TRBV7-9 and TRBJ1-4, with TRBD1 as a possible D gene (5 bases). CDR1 and CDR2 (germline): SEHNR, FQNEAQ (reference sequence). V lost 5 bases to trimming and J lost 0 bases, with 13 bases between them. This CDR3 is built from 16 residues. Here the CDR3 DNA reads TGTGCCAGCAGCAGACTCGACAGTGCAACTAATGAAAAACTGTTTTTT. Its translation: CASSRLDSATNEKLFF.

At least ten counts were recorded for this clonotype. The rearrangement links TRBV5-6 to TRBJ2-1; D unclear. The germline V and J ends were trimmed by 4 bases and 7 bases, with 9 bases remaining between them. CDR3 length: 12 residues. Germline V gene data show CDR1 as SGHDT and CDR2 as YYEEEE. Here the CDR3 reads CASSLNENEQFF. In DNA form, the CDR3 reads TGTGCCAGCAGCCTAAACGAAAATGAGCAGTTCTTC. The variable domain in full, completed from reference TRBV5-6 and TRBJ2-1, reads DAGVTQSPTHLIKTRGQQVTLRCSPKSGHDTVSWYQQALGQGPQFIFQYYEEEERQRGNFPDRFSGHQFPNYSSELNVNALLLGDSALYLCASSLNENEQFFGPGTRLTVL.

This clonotype was recorded many times. The CDR3 region has the DNA TGCAGTGCTAGAGATCGGAGGGGTGGAGGTCCCCAGTACTTC. It is translated as CSARDRRGGGPQYF. This rearrangement joins TRBV20-1 to TRBJ2-5; D might be TRBD2 (6 bases). The CDR3 runs 14 residues. Germline CDR1 DFQATT, CDR2 SNEGSKA (reference sequence). The germline V and J ends were trimmed by 0 bases and 9 bases, with 17 bases remaining between them.

This clonotype occurred many times. This chain uses TRBV28 with TRBJ1-2; D is ambiguous. The V gene lost 4 bases and the J gene lost 0 bases, with 21 bases spanning the gap. The CDR3 runs 18 residues. CDR1 and CDR2 from the germline V gene are MDHEN and SYDVKM. CDR3 sequence: CASSSILGREIANYGYTF. In DNA form, the CDR3 reads TGTGCCAGCAGTTCGATATTGGGGAGGGAGATAGCTAACTATGGCTACACCTTC.

Note on this clonotype: A read error may explain this, as a much larger clone is one base away. The gene calls are TRBV9 and TRBJ2-1, with no clear D. The germline CDR1 and CDR2 sequences are SGDLS and YYNGEE. The CDR3 covers 14 residues. The DNA for the CDR3 is TGTGCCGGCAGCGATGGACGACCAGGCAATGAGCAGTTCTTC. It is translated as CAGSDGRPGNEQFF.

This clonotype was observed many times. The CDR3 reads CASRHRETFGTEAFF. The DNA of the CDR3 is TGTGCCAGCAGACACAGGGAGACTTTCGGCACTGAAGCTTTCTTT. V usage is TRBV12-3 or TRBV12-4 and J usage is TRBJ1-1; possibly TRBD1 for D (6 bases). Between the trimmed V and J ends, which lost 6 bases and 4 bases, there was a span of 18 bases. The CDR3 is 15 residues long.